What follows are 18 T cell receptor beta chains derived from one specimen sequenced in a study of cytomegalovirus exposure and HLA in healthy donors. The PCR was carried out with 60 Vbeta primers and 13 Jbeta primers. Clones were sequenced by immunoSEQ multiplex PCR, and TCRdb holds only the in-frame ones, with some missing. The table shows around 90,000 clones, with roughly 80% occurring only once. The material sequenced was PBMCs. The receptors were sampled from a man aged 25 to 45 in good health and CMV-seronegative.

This clone was seen only a few times. The chain has TRBV7-9 and TRBJ1-2; 7 nucleotides match TRBD1. Trimming took 1 base from V and 4 from J; bases not matched to a gene: 0. This CDR3 comprises 13 residues. CDR1 SEHNR and CDR2 FQNEAQ come from the germline V gene (reference sequence). The CDR3: CASSLGTGYGYTF. DNA for the CDR3: TGTGCCAGCAGCTTAGGGACAGGCTATGGCTACACCTTC.

V usage is TRBV7-2 and J usage is TRBJ1-5, with 9 bases fitting TRBD1. CDR1 SGHTA and CDR2 FQGNSA come from the germline V gene. V shed 5 bases, J shed 4 bases, and the junction held 6 bases outside the gene matches. The CDR3 is 15 amino acids. The CDR3 nucleotides read TGTGCCAGCAGCCCGTGGGACAGGGAAAATCAGCCCCAGCATTTT. Its protein product is CASSPWDRENQPQHF.

V usage is TRBV30 and J usage is TRBJ1-1; 7 nucleotides agree with TRBD1. Germline lookup yields CDR1 GTSNPN and CDR2 SVGIG (reference sequence). The CDR3 is 16 residues long. J gave up 1 base and V 4 bases, and 12 bases lay outside the gene matches. This CDR3 is CAWIPSPGQKNTEAFF. Here the CDR3 DNA reads TGTGCCTGGATTCCTTCTCCGGGACAGAAGAACACTGAAGCTTTCTTT.

To note about this clone: The sample carries other DNA sequences with the same CDR3. The V call is TRBV7-9, the J call TRBJ1-1; TRBD1 agrees at 10 bases. CDR1 SEHNR and CDR2 FQNEAQ come from the germline V gene (reference sequence). CDR3 length equals 14 residues. V shed 5 bases and J 4 bases; nucleotides not matched to a gene: 4. CDR3 in DNA: TGTGCCAGCAGCCCACGGACAGGGGGCACTGAAGCTTTCTTT. It encodes CASSPRTGGTEAFF.

V usage is TRBV11-3 and J usage is TRBJ1-1; 8 nucleotides agree with TRBD1. This CDR3 has 17 amino acids. The V segment lost 0 bases and the J segment 3 bases; nucleotides outside the gene matches: 9. The germline V gene has CDR1 SGHNT and CDR2 YENEEA. In nucleotides, the CDR3 is TGTGCCAGCAGCTTAGAGGACAGGGCCATGGTTCACACTGAAGCTTTCTTT. Translating it yields CASSLEDRAMVHTEAFF.

The genes are TRBV9 and TRBJ2-1; TRBD2 aligns across 13 bases. The CDR3 contains 16 residues. Germline V gene lookup returns CDR1 SGDLS and CDR2 YYNGEE. V trimming: 4 bases; J trimming: 1 base; junction bases outside the gene matches: 2. The CDR3 loop reads CASSPGLAGSYNEQFF. The CDR3 DNA reads as TGTGCCAGCAGCCCGGGACTAGCGGGATCCTACAATGAGCAGTTCTTC. The variable domain in full, completed from reference TRBV9 and TRBJ2-1, reads DSGVTQTPKHLITATGQRVTLRCSPRSGDLSVYWYQQSLDQGLQFLIQYYNGEERAKGNILERFSAQQFPDLHSELNLSSLELGDSALYFCASSPGLAGSYNEQFFGPGTRLTVL.

The V call is TRBV28, the J call TRBJ1-2; maybe TRBD1 (6 bases). The CDR3 contains 17 residues. V lost 1 base, J lost 0 bases, and 15 bases lay in between. Germline V lookup: CDR1 MDHEN, CDR2 SYDVKM. The DNA for the CDR3 is TGTGCCAGCAGTTTATCAAGGTGGGACACCTCTAACTATGGCTACACCTTC. Translated, it gives CASSLSRWDTSNYGYTF.

V usage is TRBV18 and J usage is TRBJ2-1; 10 bases match TRBD2. The germline gives CDR1 KGHSH, CDR2 LQKENI. The J segment lost 7 bases and the V segment lost 4 bases, leaving 10 bases of the junction unmatched. This CDR3 is 16 amino acids long. In DNA, the CDR3 is TGTGCCAGCTCACGTCTGAGCGGGGGGGCTTTAAATGAGCAGTTCTTC. Its protein product is CASSRLSGGALNEQFF.

This sequence joins TRBV5-1 and TRBJ1-6, with a weak D call TRBD1 (6 bases). CDR1 SGHRS and CDR2 YFSETQ come from the germline V gene. V was pared by 6 bases and J by 5 bases, with 12 bases between. There are 14 residues in the CDR3. In nucleotides, the CDR3 is TGCGCCAGCAAGATACAGGGAGATAATTCACCCCTCCACTTT. Its translation: CASKIQGDNSPLHF.

The rearrangement joins TRBV5-1 to TRBJ2-3; the D is unclear. Germline V CDR1 and CDR2: SGHRS, YFSETQ. V lost 4 bases, J lost 6 bases, and 18 bases lay in between. The CDR3 sequence is 15 residues long. The CDR3 loop reads CASSTEYNSRDTQYF. CDR3 DNA sequence: TGCGCCAGCAGCACCGAATATAACTCGCGGGATACGCAGTATTTT.

The chain uses TRBV23-1 and TRBJ2-7, with 7 bases aligning to TRBD1. TRBV23-1 is reported as an ORF; its role is uncertain. V lost 0 bases, J lost 4 bases, and 15 bases stayed unmatched. The CDR3 extends over 18 amino acids. The CDR3 spells CASSQSFPGTEISYEQYF. CDR3 nucleotides: TGCGCCAGCAGTCAATCCTTTCCCGGGACAGAGATTTCTTACGAGCAGTACTTC.

The chain uses TRBV9 and TRBJ2-3, with a weak D call TRBD1 (6 bases). Deletions cut 4 bases from V and 2 bases from J, with 11 bases between. The CDR3 extends over 14 amino acids. Germline assignment: CDR1 SGDLS and CDR2 YYNGEE. The CDR3 DNA reads as TGTGCCAGCAGCCCCTGGGACAACACAGATACGCAGTATTTT. It translates to CASSPWDNTDTQYF.

The rearrangement uses TRBV28 and TRBJ2-3; 8 bases match TRBD2. The germline V gene has CDR1 MDHEN and CDR2 SYDVKM. Unmatched junction bases numbered 17, after V lost 3 bases and J lost 0 bases. The length of the CDR3 is 20 residues. CDR3 loop: CASSFPGWSGGDTSTDTQYF. DNA for the CDR3: TGTGCCAGCAGTTTTCCGGGTTGGTCCGGGGGGGATACTAGCACAGATACGCAGTATTTT.

This clone was found once. The chain combines TRBV28 with TRBJ2-2; 8 bases are shared with TRBD1. Germline values: CDR1 MDHEN, CDR2 SYDVKM. The CDR3 length is 15 residues. V trimming: 5 bases; J trimming: 2 bases; junction bases outside the gene matches: 4. This CDR3 is CASSRQGTNTGELFF. In DNA, the CDR3 is TGTGCCAGCAGTAGACAGGGGACCAACACCGGGGAGCTGTTTTTT.

The J gene is TRBJ2-4, the V gene TRBV7-9, with 9 bases aligning to TRBD1. Germline loops: CDR1 SEHNR, CDR2 FQNEAQ (reference sequence). Trimming took 4 bases from V and 0 from J; bases not matched to a gene: 10. There are 18 residues in the CDR3. The CDR3 DNA follows: TGTGCCAGCAGCTCAGACAGGGGGTTACCCGTAGCCAAAAACATTCAGTACTTC. This codes for CASSSDRGLPVAKNIQYF. Filled out from reference TRBV7-9 and TRBJ2-4, the complete variable domain reads DTGVSQNPRHKITKRGQNVTFRCDPISEHNRLYWYRQTLGQGPEFLTYFQNEAQLEKSRLLSDRFSAERPKGSFSTLEIQRTEQGDSAMYLCASSSDRGLPVAKNIQYFGAGTRLSVL.

The rearrangement uses TRBV7-9 and TRBJ1-4; TRBD1 matches 9 bases. Germline-derived CDR1 and CDR2 are SEHNR and FQNEAQ (reference sequence). This CDR3 has 14 amino acids. V lost 5 bases to trimming and J lost 5 bases; unmatched junction nucleotides: 3. The CDR3 reads CASSLDRGNEKLFF. CDR3 in DNA: TGTGCCAGCAGCCTAGACAGGGGGAATGAAAAACTGTTTTTT.

The chain uses TRBV7-9 and TRBJ2-2, with TRBD1 as a possible D gene (5 bases). V was cut by 2 bases and J by 5 bases, with 6 bases left in between. The germline gives CDR1 SEHNR, CDR2 FQNEAQ (reference sequence). This CDR3 is built from 13 residues. The DNA of the CDR3 is TGTGCCAGCAGCTTACAGGGAACCGGGGAGCTGTTTTTT. This translates into CASSLQGTGELFF.

Only one count was recorded for this clone. The chain uses TRBV5-1 and TRBJ2-5; a weak D match, TRBD1 (5 bases). The germline V gene has CDR1 SGHRS and CDR2 YFSETQ. Trimming left V 1 base short and J 3 bases short, with 13 bases between. CDR3 length equals 15 residues. CDR3 nucleotides: TGCGCCAGCAGCTTGCGCCAGGGTGGAGAAGAGACCCAGTACTTC. Protein sequence: CASSLRQGGEETQYF.